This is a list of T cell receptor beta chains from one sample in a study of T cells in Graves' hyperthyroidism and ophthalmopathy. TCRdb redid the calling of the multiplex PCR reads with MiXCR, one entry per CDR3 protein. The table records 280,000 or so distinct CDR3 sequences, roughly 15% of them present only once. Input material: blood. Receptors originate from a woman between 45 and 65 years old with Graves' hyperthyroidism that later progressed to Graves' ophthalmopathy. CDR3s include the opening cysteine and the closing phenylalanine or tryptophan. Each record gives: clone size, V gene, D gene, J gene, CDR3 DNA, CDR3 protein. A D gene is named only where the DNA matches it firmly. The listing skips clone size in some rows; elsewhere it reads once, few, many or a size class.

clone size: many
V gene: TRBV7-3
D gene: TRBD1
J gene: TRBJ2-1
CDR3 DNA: TGTGCCAGCAGCTTAGAGAGACAGGGTACGGCCCAGTTCTTC
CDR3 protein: CASSLERQGTAQFF

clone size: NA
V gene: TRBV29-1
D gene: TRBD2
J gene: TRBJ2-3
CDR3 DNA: TGCAGCGCCCCTCTAGCGGGAGGCATCACAGATACGCAGTATTTT
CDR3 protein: CSAPLAGGITDTQYF

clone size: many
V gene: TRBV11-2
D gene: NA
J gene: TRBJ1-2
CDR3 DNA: TGTGCCAGCAGCTTAGGAGGCCAGTACGATGGCTACACCTTC
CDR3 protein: CASSLGGQYDGYTF

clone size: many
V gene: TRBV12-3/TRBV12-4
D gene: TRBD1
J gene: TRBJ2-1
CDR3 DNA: TGTGCCAGCAGTTTATCGACAGGGCGGAATGAGCAGTTCTTC
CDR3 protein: CASSLSTGRNEQFF

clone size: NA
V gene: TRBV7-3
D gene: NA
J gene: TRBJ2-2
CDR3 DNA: TGTGCCAGCAGCTTAATACCCAGTCTCACCGGGGAGCTGTTTTTT
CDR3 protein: CASSLIPSLTGELFF

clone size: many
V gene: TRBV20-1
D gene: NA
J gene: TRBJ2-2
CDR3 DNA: TGCAGTGCTAGACCTCACGCGGGCTTGTTTGCGAACACCGGGGAGCTGTTTTTT
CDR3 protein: CSARPHAGLFANTGELFF

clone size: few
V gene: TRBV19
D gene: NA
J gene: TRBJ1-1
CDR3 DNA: TGTGCCAGTAGTATCCAAGGATGGACTGAAGCTTTCTTT
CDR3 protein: CASSIQGWTEAFF

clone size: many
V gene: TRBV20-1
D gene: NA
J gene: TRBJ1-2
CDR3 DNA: TGCAGTGCTAGAGTTCCACTTTTAAAGGTCTACACCTTC
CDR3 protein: CSARVPLLKVYTF

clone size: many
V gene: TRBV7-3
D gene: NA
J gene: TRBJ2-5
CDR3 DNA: TGTGCCAGCAGCTTACATCGGGCGCCGGATCAGACCCAGTACTTC
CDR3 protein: CASSLHRAPDQTQYF

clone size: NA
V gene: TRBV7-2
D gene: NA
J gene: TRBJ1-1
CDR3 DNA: TGTGCCAGCAGCAACCACAGGGCCCCAAACACTGAAGCTTTCTTT
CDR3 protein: CASSNHRAPNTEAFF

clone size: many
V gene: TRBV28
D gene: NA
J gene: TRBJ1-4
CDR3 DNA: TGTGCCAGCAGTTTAGGGGTGATCCCAGAAAAACTGTTTTTT
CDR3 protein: CASSLGVIPEKLFF

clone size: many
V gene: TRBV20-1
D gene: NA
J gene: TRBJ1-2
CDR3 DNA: TGCAGTGCTAGAGTATCACCTTATGGCTACACCTTC
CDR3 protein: CSARVSPYGYTF

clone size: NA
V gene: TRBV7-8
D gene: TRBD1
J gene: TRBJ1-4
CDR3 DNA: TGTGCCAGCAGCTTTTTACAGGGGGCTAATGAAAAACTGTTTTTT
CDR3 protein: CASSFLQGANEKLFF

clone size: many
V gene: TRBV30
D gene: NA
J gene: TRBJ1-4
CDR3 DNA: TGTGCCTGGAGTCAAGGGGACATAAAGGAAAAACTGTTTTTT
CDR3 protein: CAWSQGDIKEKLFF

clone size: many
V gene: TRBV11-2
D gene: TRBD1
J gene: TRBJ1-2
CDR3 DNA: TGTGCCAGCAGACGGGACAGGAACTATGGCTACACCTTC
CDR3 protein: CASRRDRNYGYTF

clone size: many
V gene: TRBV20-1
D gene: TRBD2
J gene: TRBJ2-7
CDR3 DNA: TGCAGTGCTAGAGATGGGACTCGACTAGCGGGAAACTACGAGCAGTACTTC
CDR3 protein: CSARDGTRLAGNYEQYF

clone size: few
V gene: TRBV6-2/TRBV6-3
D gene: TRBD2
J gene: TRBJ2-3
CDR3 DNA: TGTGCCAGCAGTGACTTAGCGGGATTCACAGATACGCAGTATTTT
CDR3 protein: CASSDLAGFTDTQYF

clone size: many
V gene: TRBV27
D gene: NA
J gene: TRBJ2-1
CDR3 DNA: TGTGCCAGCAGCCCACACAGGGTTTACAATGAGCAGTTCTTC
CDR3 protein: CASSPHRVYNEQFF

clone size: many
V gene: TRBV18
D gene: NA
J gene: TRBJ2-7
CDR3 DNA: TGTGCCAGCTCCGGATCGCGGGCAAAGGACGAGCAGTACTTC
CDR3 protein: CASSGSRAKDEQYF

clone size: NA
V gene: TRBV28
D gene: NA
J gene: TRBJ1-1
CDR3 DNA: TGTGCCAGCAGTTTGGCCAAAGGCGTCACTGAAGCTTTCTTT
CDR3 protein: CASSLAKGVTEAFF

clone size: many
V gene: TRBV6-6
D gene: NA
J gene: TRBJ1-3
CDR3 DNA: TGTGCCAGCAGTTACGGAGGAGGCCAAGACAGTTTTGGAAACACCATATATTTT
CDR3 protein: CASSYGGGQDSFGNTIYF

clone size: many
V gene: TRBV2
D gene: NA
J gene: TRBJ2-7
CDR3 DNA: TGTGCCAGCAGTGAAGCCATAGCGGCTAGTGAGCAGTACTTC
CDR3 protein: CASSEAIAASEQYF

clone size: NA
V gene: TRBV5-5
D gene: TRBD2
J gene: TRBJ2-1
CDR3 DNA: TGTGCCAGCGGCTTGGGCGGGAGCCTAAACTGGGGCAATGAGCAGTTCTTC
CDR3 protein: CASGLGGSLNWGNEQFF

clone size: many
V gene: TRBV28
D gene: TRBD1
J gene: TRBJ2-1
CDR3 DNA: TGTGCCAGCAGTCCTCGGACAGGGGGGATAAATGAGCAGTTCTTC
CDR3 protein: CASSPRTGGINEQFF

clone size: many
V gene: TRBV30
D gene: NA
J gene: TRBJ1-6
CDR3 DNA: TGTGCCTGGGGAAAATTCTATAATTCACCCCTCCACTTT
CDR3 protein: CAWGKFYNSPLHF

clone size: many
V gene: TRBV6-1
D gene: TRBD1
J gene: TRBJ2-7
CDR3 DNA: TGTGCCAGCAGTTATTCCGACAGGGCCTACGAGCAGTACTTC
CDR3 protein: CASSYSDRAYEQYF

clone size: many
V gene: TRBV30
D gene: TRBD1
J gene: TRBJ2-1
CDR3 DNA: TGTGCCTGGAGGAAGACAGGGGTCGGTGAGCAGTTCTTC
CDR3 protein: CAWRKTGVGEQFF

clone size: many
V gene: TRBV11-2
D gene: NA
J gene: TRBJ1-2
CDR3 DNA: TGTGCCAGCAGCTTAGGGACCCATAACTATGGCTACACCTTC
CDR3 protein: CASSLGTHNYGYTF

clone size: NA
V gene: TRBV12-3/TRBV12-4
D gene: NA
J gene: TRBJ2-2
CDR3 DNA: TGTGCCAGCAGCTCGGGCTGGAACACCGGGGAGCTGTTTTTT
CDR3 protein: CASSSGWNTGELFF

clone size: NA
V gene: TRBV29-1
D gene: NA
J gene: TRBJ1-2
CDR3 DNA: TGCAGCGTCCCCAGGGCGGATAAAGGGGAAGATGGCTACACCTTC
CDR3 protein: CSVPRADKGEDGYTF

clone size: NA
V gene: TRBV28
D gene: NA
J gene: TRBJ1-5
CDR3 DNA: TGTGCCAGCAGTTTCCAGGAGAGAAGGAGAGGGAGTCAGCCCCAGCATTTT
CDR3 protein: CASSFQERRRGSQPQHF

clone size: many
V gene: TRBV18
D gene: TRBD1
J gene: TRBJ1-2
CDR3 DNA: TGTGCCAGCTCACCACCCGCGCGACAGGGACGTGGAGGCTACACCTTC
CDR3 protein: CASSPPARQGRGGYTF

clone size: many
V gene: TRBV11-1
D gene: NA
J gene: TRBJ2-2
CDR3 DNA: TGTGCCAGCAGCTTGTGGGGGACTTCAGGGACCGGGGAGCTGTTTTTT
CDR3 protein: CASSLWGTSGTGELFF

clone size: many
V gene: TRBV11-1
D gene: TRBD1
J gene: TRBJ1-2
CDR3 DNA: TGTGCCAGCAGCCCGGCGGGCAGGGGGTATGATGGCTACACCTTC
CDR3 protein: CASSPAGRGYDGYTF

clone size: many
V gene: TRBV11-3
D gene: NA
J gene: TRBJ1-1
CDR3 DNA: TGTGCCAGCAGCTTCAGTTTTTCCACTGAAGCTTTCTTT
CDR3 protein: CASSFSFSTEAFF

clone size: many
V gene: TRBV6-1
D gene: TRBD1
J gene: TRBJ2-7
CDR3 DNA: TGTGCCAGCAGTGCCACAGGGGCGTGGGAGCAGTACTTC
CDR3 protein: CASSATGAWEQYF

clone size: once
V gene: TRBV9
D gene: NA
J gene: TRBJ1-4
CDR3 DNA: TGTGCCAGCAGCGGGGCAGCTAATGAAAAACTGTTTTTT
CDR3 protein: CASSGAANEKLFF

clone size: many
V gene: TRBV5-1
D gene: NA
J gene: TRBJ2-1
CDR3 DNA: NA
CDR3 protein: CASSFIFASNEQFF

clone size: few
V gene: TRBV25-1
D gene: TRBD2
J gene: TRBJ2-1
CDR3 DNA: TGTGCCAGCAGTGTCCCCGGGACTAGGTCCTACAATGAGCAGTTCTTC
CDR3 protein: CASSVPGTRSYNEQFF

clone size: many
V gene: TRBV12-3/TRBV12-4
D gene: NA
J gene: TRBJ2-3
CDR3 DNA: TGTGCCAGCAGTTTAGGGGCCGCCCGATTGACAGATACGCAGTATTTT
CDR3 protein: CASSLGAARLTDTQYF

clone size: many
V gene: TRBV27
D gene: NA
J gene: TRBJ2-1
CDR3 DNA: TGTGCCAGCAGTCCCGGGACAGGCCACCCCCAGCGGGACTTCGGAATGAATGAGCAGTTCTTC
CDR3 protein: CASSPGTGHPQRDFGMNEQFF

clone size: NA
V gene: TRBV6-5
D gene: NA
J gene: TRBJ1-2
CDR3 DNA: TGTGCCAGCAGTTACTCGAGCGGCAAGCCCTATGGCTACACCTTC
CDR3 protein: CASSYSSGKPYGYTF

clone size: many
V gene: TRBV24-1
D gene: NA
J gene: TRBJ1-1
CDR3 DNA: TGTGCCACCCAAATGAGGGAGTGGATGAACACTGAAGCTTTCTTT
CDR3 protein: CATQMREWMNTEAFF

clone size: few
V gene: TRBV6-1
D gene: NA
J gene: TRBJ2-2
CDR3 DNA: TGTGCCAGCAGTCGACGGCAACTAAACACCGGGGAGCTGTTTTTT
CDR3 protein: CASSRRQLNTGELFF

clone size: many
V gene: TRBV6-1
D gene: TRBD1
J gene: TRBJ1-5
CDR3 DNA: TGTGCCAGCAGCCTGTCCCGGGACAGGACTAGCAATCAGCCCCAGCATTTT
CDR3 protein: CASSLSRDRTSNQPQHF

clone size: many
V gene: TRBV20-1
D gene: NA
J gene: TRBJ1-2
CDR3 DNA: TGCAGTGACGGGGGGGAGGCGACGAGAGTGGTCGGCTATGGCTACACCTTC
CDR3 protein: CSDGGEATRVVGYGYTF

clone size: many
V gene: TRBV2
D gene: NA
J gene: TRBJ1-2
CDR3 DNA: TGTGCCAGCAGTCCTACGACCCAGGGCTATGGCTACACCTTC
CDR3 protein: CASSPTTQGYGYTF

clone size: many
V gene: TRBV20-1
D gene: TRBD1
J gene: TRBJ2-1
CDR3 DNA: TGCAGTGCCAATCCGCGGACAGGGGGTTACAATGAGCAGTTCTTC
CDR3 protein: CSANPRTGGYNEQFF

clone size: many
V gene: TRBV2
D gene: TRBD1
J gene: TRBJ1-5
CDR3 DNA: TGTGCCAGCAGTCAGGACAGGGGTCAGCCCCAGCATTTT
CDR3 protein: CASSQDRGQPQHF

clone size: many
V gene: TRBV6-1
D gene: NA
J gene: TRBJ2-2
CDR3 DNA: TGTGCCAGTTGTACGGAGCATTACACCGGGGAGCTGTTTTTT
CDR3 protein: CASCTEHYTGELFF

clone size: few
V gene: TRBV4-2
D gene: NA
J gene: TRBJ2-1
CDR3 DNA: TGTGCCAGCAGCCTGGTAGTCGGGAGCTCCTACAATGAGCAGTTCTTC
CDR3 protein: CASSLVVGSSYNEQFF

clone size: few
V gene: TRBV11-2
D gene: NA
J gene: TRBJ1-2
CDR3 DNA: TGTGCCACCCGGACCACGTCTTTTGCCGGCGGCTACACCTTC
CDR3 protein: CATRTTSFAGGYTF

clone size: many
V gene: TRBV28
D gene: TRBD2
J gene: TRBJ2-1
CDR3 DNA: TGTGCCAGCAGTCTGCCGACTAGCGGGAGCAAGTACAATGAGCAGTTCTTC
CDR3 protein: CASSLPTSGSKYNEQFF